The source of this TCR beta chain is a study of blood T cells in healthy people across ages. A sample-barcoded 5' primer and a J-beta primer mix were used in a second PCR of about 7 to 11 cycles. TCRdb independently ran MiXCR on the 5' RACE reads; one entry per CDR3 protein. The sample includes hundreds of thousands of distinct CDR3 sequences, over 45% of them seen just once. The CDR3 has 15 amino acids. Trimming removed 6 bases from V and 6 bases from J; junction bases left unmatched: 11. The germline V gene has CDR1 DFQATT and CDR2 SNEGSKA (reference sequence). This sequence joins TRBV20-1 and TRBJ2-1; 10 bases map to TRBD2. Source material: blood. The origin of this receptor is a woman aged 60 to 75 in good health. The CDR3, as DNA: TGCAGTGCACCCAGGGGGAGCGGGAGGGTCAATGAGCAGTTCTTC. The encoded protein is CSAPRGSGRVNEQFF.